The T cell receptor beta chain under discussion was sequenced for a study of T cell repertoires in cytomegalovirus infection. Study information: Through public TCR beta signatures, both CMV infection and matching HLA type were indicated.

TCRdb called the reads again in MiXCR, with one record for every CDR3 protein. The data show about 900,000 distinct CDR3 sequences, roughly 30% seen once. Study-level findings and limits: Dominating the ex vivo response were HLA-C-restricted CMV-specific TCR beta clonotypes.

This clonotype has ten or more counts. The target antigen is unknown. V was clipped by 1 base and J by 3 bases, with 10 bases between them. CDR1 and CDR2 from the germline V gene are SGHTA and FQGNSA. The CDR3 sequence is 15 residues long. The J gene is TRBJ1-3, the V gene TRBV7-2, with a possible D match to TRBD1 (5 bases). The sample consisted of cultured CD8+ T cells from PBMCs, taken from culture after CMV antigen stimulation. The sequence came from a human donor in good health (CMV status not recorded). Some clones in this sample may be carry-over from other donors' samples. CDR3 protein: CASSLVRGFGNTIYF. CDR3 nucleotide sequence: TGTGCCAGCAGCTTAGTTCGGGGCTTTGGAAACACCATATATTTT.